In this sample, the clone carrying this TCR beta chain turned up once. Assay: immunoSEQ multiplex PCR; the TCRdb copy retains only in-frame clones and omits some. The sample consists of about 140,000 clones, just over 90% of them appearing once. These data come from a study of T cell responses to AZD1222 COVID-19 vaccine. The source was peripheral blood, collected on day 0 of MenACWY control vaccination. This TCR was recovered from an adult in good health.

DNA for the CDR3: TGTGCCAGTAGTATGACGACAGGGGTTCATCAGCCCCAGCATTTT. Its translation is CASSMTTGVHQPQHF. The chain carries TRBV19 and TRBJ1-5; 8 bases agree with TRBD1. Germline-derived CDR1 and CDR2 are LNHDA and SQIVND (reference sequence). This CDR3 comprises 15 residues. Trimming removed 3 bases from V and 5 bases from J; junction bases left unmatched: 6.